These 23 T cell receptor beta chains share one sample of origin, sequenced in a study of human T cells and chemical hapten exposure. Time point denoted: patch test 2, 6 weeks after DPC sensitization. Regarding treatment: therapeutic diphenylcyclopropenone sensitization with weekly scalp DPC. TCRdb reanalysed the RACE reads using MiXCR and keeps one entry per CDR3 protein. The data show hundreds of thousands of distinct CDR3 sequences, under 6.5% seen once. The starting material was whole blood, obtained in connection with sensitization to the hapten diphenylcyclopropenone (DPC). Receptor source: a woman under 30 with alopecia areata. Some clones in this sample may be carry-over from other donors' samples.

The chain employs TRBV6-2 or TRBV6-3 and TRBJ2-1; 14 bases match TRBD2. The CDR3 spans 18 residues. The J segment lost 4 bases and the V segment lost 5 bases, leaving 10 bases of the junction unmatched. The germline V gene has CDR1 MNHEY and CDR2 SVGEGT. The CDR3 loop reads CASSAQPGLAGVYNEQFF. CDR3 nucleotides: TGTGCCAGCAGTGCCCAGCCGGGACTAGCGGGGGTATACAATGAGCAGTTCTTC.

This clonotype was counted ten times or more. This chain uses TRBV11-2 with TRBJ1-1, with D maybe TRBD1 (5 bases). CDR1 and CDR2 (germline): SGHAT, FQNNGV. Trimming pared 0 bases from V and 10 bases from J, leaving 15 bases between. The CDR3 covers 14 residues. As DNA, the CDR3 is TGTGCCAGCAGCTTAGATCTTACCGGGACCTTAGCTTTCTTT. Protein: CASSLDLTGTLAFF. The full variable domain, its missing parts supplied by reference TRBV11-2 and TRBJ1-1, is EAGVAQSPRYKIIEKRQSVAFWCNPISGHATLYWYQQILGQGPKLLIQFQNNGVVDDSQLPKDRFSAERLKGVDSTLKIQPAKLEDSAVYLCASSLDLTGTLAFFGQGTRLTVV.

The sample holds many counts of this clonotype. The chain couples TRBV5-1 to TRBJ2-5, with D possibly TRBD2 on 5 matching bases. The germline V and J ends were trimmed by 0 bases and 5 bases, with 11 bases remaining between them. The CDR3 loop spans 14 amino acids. The germline gives CDR1 SGHRS, CDR2 YFSETQ. CDR3 DNA sequence: TGCGCCAGCAGCTTGGCGGCTAGCTGGGAGACCCAGTACTTC. Protein sequence: CASSLAASWETQYF.

This clonotype has at least ten counts. This sequence joins TRBV12-3 or TRBV12-4 and TRBJ2-7; D is uncertain. This CDR3 has 15 residues. Between the trimmed V and J ends, which lost 1 base and 4 bases, there was a span of 14 bases. The CDR3 loop is CASSLGSGSFYEQYF. The CDR3 DNA follows: TGTGCCAGCAGTTTAGGATCCGGATCCTTTTACGAGCAGTACTTC.

This clonotype occurred a few times. This chain joins TRBV28 and TRBJ2-4; possible D gene TRBD1, 6 bases. Germline lookup yields CDR1 MDHEN and CDR2 SYDVKM. V lost 3 bases to trimming and J lost 14 bases, with 14 bases between them. This CDR3 is 12 amino acids long. The DNA of the CDR3 is TGTGCCAGCAGTTTCACGGCAGGGGCTGAGTACTTC. This gives the protein CASSFTAGAEYF.

This clonotype has a count of ten or more. The chain uses TRBV4-3 and TRBJ2-3; D unclear. Germline loops: CDR1 LGHNA, CDR2 YSLEER. Trimming removed 0 bases at V and 0 bases at J, with 10 bases between. The CDR3 runs to 16 residues. CDR3 bases: TGCGCCAGCAGCCAAGATGAGGACGATAGCACAGATACGCAGTATTTT. This gives the protein CASSQDEDDSTDTQYF.

The chain joins TRBV27 to TRBJ2-5, with TRBD2 identical over 13 bases. The germline CDR1 and CDR2 sequences are MNHEY and SMNVEV (reference sequence). The CDR3 is 16 residues long. Trimming took 2 bases from V and 4 from J; bases not matched to a gene: 4. CDR3 loop: CASSLVLAGGTETQYF. The CDR3 DNA is TGTGCCAGCAGTTTAGTACTAGCGGGGGGGACAGAGACCCAGTACTTC.

The chain uses TRBV7-9 and TRBJ1-6; 8 bases are shared with TRBD1. The CDR3 spans 15 residues. Looked up from germline, CDR1 is SEHNR and CDR2 is FQNEAQ (reference sequence). J lost 6 bases, V lost 3 bases, and 4 bases had no gene match. The CDR3 reads CASSFGTGANSPLHF. The CDR3 nucleotides read TGTGCCAGCAGCTTTGGGACAGGAGCTAATTCACCCCTCCACTTT.

Many counts were recorded for this clonotype. This chain joins TRBV7-2 and TRBJ1-2, with D possibly TRBD1 on 6 matching bases. V gave up 0 bases and J gave up 3 bases, with 14 bases separating them. Germline CDR1 SGHTA, CDR2 FQGNSA. CDR3 length: 16 residues. This chain's CDR3 is CASSLARRGADYGYTF. The CDR3 DNA is TGTGCCAGCAGCTTAGCGCGTAGGGGGGCAGACTATGGCTACACCTTC.

This clonotype occurred a few times. The rearrangement links TRBV11-2 to TRBJ2-1; TRBD2 aligns across 9 bases. V trimming: 5 bases; J trimming: 10 bases; junction bases outside the gene matches: 12. The CDR3 is 15 amino acids. The V gene's germline CDR1 is SGHAT and CDR2 FQNNGV. The CDR3 DNA follows: TGTGCCAGCAGCGGCGGGGGGGACAATAGGGAAGAGCAGTTCTTC. Protein product: CASSGGGDNREEQFF.

The chain recombines TRBV10-3 with TRBJ2-2; possibly TRBD2 for D (5 bases). CDR1 is ENHRY, CDR2 SYGVKD, per germline. With 3 bases removed from V and 1 base from J, the gap between germline ends came to 6 bases. The CDR3 contains 14 residues. CDR3 DNA: TGTGCCATCAGTGAACGGGAGAACACCGGGGAGCTGTTTTTT. It specifies CAISERENTGELFF.

This rearrangement joins TRBV6-4 to TRBJ2-6; TRBD1 matches 9 bases. The CDR3 is made up of 16 amino acids. Unmatched junction bases numbered 4, after V lost 5 bases and J lost 2 bases. Per germline, CDR1 MRHNA and CDR2 SNTAGT. The DNA for the CDR3 is TGTGCCAGCAGTAGAACAGGGGGCGCTGGGGCCAACGTCCTGACTTTC. Residues: CASSRTGGAGANVLTF.

This clonotype came up many times. The V call is TRBV24-1, the J call TRBJ1-1; D gene ambiguous. This CDR3 has 14 amino acids. Germline CDR1 KGHDR, CDR2 SFDVKD. The V end lost 7 bases, the J end lost 1 base, and 12 bases lay between the germline ends. CDR3 in DNA: TGTGCCACCAGAGTACGGACGGCGAACACTGAAGCTTTCTTT. As protein: CATRVRTANTEAFF.

On this clonotype itself: Compared with germline, one end of the junction differs, possibly owing to a read error. The chain couples TRBV7-3 to TRBJ1-3; D uncertain. The CDR3 length is 13 residues. Germline lookup yields CDR1 SGHTA and CDR2 FQGTGA. The CDR3 sequence is CASRRNAGNTIYF. CDR3 DNA sequence: TGTGCCAGCAGGCGGAACGCTGGGAACACCATATATTTT.

This clonotype was observed many times. This chain joins TRBV12-3 or TRBV12-4 and TRBJ1-2; the match to TRBD1 covers 7 bases. This CDR3 region has 13 residues. The trim removed 6 bases at V and 3 bases at J, leaving 4 bases unmatched. The CDR3 bases are TGTGCCAGCAGGCTGACAGGGTACTATGGCTACACCTTC. It translates to CASRLTGYYGYTF.

This chain uses TRBV7-2 with TRBJ2-1; 9 bases align to TRBD2. This CDR3 contains 15 residues. With 6 bases clipped from V and 5 bases from J, the junction kept 8 bases outside the gene matches. Looked up from germline, CDR1 is SGHTA and CDR2 is FQGNSA. CDR3 nucleotide sequence: TGTGCCAGCAGACATAGACTAGCGGTTGACAATGAGCAGTTCTTC. This gives the protein CASRHRLAVDNEQFF.

This clonotype was detected ten times or more. The chain joins TRBV6-6 to TRBJ1-1; D is unresolved. Trimming cost V 2 bases and J 6 bases, with 10 bases left between them. Germline CDR1 and CDR2: MNHNY and SVGAGI (reference sequence). The CDR3 is 13 amino acids. CDR3 loop: CASSYGPSAEAFF. The CDR3 nucleotides read TGTGCCAGCAGTTACGGCCCAAGCGCTGAAGCTTTCTTT.

This clonotype was seen a handful of times. The chain uses TRBV12-3 or TRBV12-4 and TRBJ1-4; the match to TRBD1 covers 9 bases. V dropped 5 bases and J dropped 10; count of bases not matched to a gene: 11. This CDR3 comprises 15 residues. The CDR3 here is CASSLSGTGRRKLFF. Written as DNA, the CDR3 is TGTGCCAGCAGTCTGTCCGGGACAGGGAGGCGAAAACTGTTTTTT.

This clonotype was counted between two and nine times. One junction end disagrees with the germline gene, perhaps due to a read error. The chain combines TRBV7-2 with TRBJ2-5; 12 bases are a match to TRBD2. The CDR3 contains 16 residues. Germline assignment: CDR1 SGHTA and CDR2 FQGNSA. DNA of the CDR3: TGTGCCAGCAGCCCTCTAGCGGGGGGGCCGGCGCAGACCCAGTATTTC. It is translated as CASSPLAGGPAQTQYF.

Ten or more counts support this clonotype. CDR3 DNA: TGCGCCAGCAGCCAAGATAGGGGGGCGTCTCTTTATGGCTACACCTTC. Residues: CASSQDRGASLYGYTF. V and J are TRBV4-3 and TRBJ1-2, with D tentatively TRBD1 (6 bases). The CDR3 is 16 residues long. V lost 0 bases to trimming and J lost 5 bases, with 16 bases between them. Germline assignment: CDR1 LGHNA and CDR2 YSLEER.

This clonotype occurred many times. V is TRBV10-3 and J is TRBJ1-2; 8 bases fit TRBD1. The CDR3 sequence is 16 residues long. Trimming at V came to 1 base and at J to 6 bases, leaving 10 bases not matched to a gene. Germline CDR1 is ENHRY and CDR2 is SYGVKD. The CDR3 reads CAISEFLGQGEDGYTF. Written as DNA, the CDR3 is TGTGCCATCAGTGAGTTTCTAGGACAGGGCGAAGATGGCTACACCTTC.

The sample holds a few counts of this clonotype. The chain employs TRBV28 and TRBJ2-7; 8 bases agree with TRBD2. Germline V gives CDR1 MDHEN, CDR2 SYDVKM. Trimming removed 6 bases from V and 0 bases from J; junction bases left unmatched: 7. The CDR3 spans 15 residues. As DNA, the CDR3 is TGTGCCAGCAGCCAGGGGCTAGCGGGCTCCTACGAGCAGTACTTC. Translating it yields CASSQGLAGSYEQYF.

There are many counts of this clonotype. The chain has TRBV4-3 and TRBJ1-2; 7 bases are shared with TRBD1. Trimming took 2 bases from V and 3 from J; bases not matched to a gene: 3. CDR3 length equals 14 residues. CDR1 and CDR2 from the germline V gene are LGHNA and YSLEER. CDR3 protein: CASSQFTGDYGYTF. The CDR3 DNA is TGCGCCAGCAGCCAATTCACAGGGGACTATGGCTACACCTTC.